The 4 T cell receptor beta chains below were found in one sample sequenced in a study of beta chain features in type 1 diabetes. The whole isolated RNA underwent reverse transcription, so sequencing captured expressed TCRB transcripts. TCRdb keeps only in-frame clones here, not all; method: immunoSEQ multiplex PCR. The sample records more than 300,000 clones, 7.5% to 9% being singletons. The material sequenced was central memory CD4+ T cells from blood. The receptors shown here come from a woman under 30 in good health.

CDR3 amino acids: CASNRDRGADTQYF. The CDR3 bases are TGTGCCTCGAACCGGGACAGGGGAGCAGATACGCAGTATTTT. The rearrangement uses TRBV6-1 and TRBJ2-3, with 10 bases that match TRBD1. V lost 11 bases, J lost 4 bases, and 9 bases stayed unmatched. From germline, CDR1 is MNHNS and CDR2 SASEGT. The CDR3 consists of 14 residues.

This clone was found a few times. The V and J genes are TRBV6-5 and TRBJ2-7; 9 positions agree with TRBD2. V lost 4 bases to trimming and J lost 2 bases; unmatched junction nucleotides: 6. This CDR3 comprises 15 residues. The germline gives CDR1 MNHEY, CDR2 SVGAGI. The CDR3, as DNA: TGTGCCAGCAGTTTAGGGCCTAGCGGGACCTACGAGCAGTACTTC. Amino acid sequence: CASSLGPSGTYEQYF.

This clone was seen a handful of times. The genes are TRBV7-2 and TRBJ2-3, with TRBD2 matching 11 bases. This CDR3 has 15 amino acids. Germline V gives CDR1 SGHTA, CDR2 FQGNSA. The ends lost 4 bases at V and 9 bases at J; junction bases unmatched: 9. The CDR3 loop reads CASSSTSGSLVTQYF. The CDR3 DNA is TGTGCCAGCAGCTCTACTAGCGGGAGTCTCGTCACGCAGTATTTT.

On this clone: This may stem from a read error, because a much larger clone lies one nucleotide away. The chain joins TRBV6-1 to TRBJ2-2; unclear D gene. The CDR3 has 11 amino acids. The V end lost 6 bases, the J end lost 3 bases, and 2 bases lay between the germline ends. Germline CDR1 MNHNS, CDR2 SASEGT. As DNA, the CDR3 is TGTGCCAGCAGCGACACCGGGGAGCTGTTTTTT. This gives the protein CASSDTGELFF.